These 5 T cell receptor beta chains came from one sample sequenced in a study of T cell responses to AZD1222 COVID-19 vaccine. Generated by immunoSEQ multiplex PCR, the TCRdb table keeps only in-frame clones and is missing some. The data contain fewer than 200,000 clones, approximately 88% of them seen just once; the ten biggest clones take up over 4%. The specimen was peripheral blood, collected 28 days after the second AZD1222 dose. All receptors come from an adult who received the AZD1222 COVID-19 vaccine.

The chain carries TRBV12-3 or TRBV12-4 and TRBJ2-1, with no clear D. This CDR3 is 11 amino acids long. The V end was cut by 7 bases, the J end by 8 bases, with 9 bases between. The CDR3 here is CASKEWDEQFF. The CDR3 DNA follows: TGTGCCAGCAAGGAGTGGGATGAGCAGTTCTTC.

The rearrangement uses TRBV19 and TRBJ2-1; no reliable D call. V was pared by 3 bases and J by 16 bases, with 19 bases between. This CDR3 spans 13 amino acids. Germline loops: CDR1 LNHDA, CDR2 SQIVND (reference sequence). The CDR3 nucleotides read TGTGCCAGTAGTATCACAGCATGGGGTCAGCGATTCTTC. Amino acid sequence: CASSITAWGQRFF.

V is TRBV3-1 (or the pseudogene TRBV3-2) and J is TRBJ1-6, with D tentatively TRBD1 (6 bases). Germline V CDR1 and CDR2: LGHDT, YNNKEL (reference sequence). V lost 2 bases, J lost 8 bases, and 16 bases lay in between. This CDR3 comprises 16 residues. CDR3 in amino acids: CASSQNLQGWDSPLHF. The CDR3 nucleotides read TGTGCCAGCAGCCAAAATCTACAGGGATGGGATTCACCCCTCCACTTT.

The V call is TRBV30, the J call TRBJ1-1; D gene uncertain. Germline V gene data show CDR1 as GTSNPN and CDR2 as SVGIG (reference sequence). CDR3 length equals 11 residues. V dropped 1 base and J dropped 8 bases, with 8 bases sitting between them. The CDR3 DNA reads TGTGCCTGGAGTGATCGATACGAAGCTTTCTTT. Amino acids: CAWSDRYEAFF.

V usage is TRBV7-9 and J usage is TRBJ2-7; D is possibly TRBD1 or TRBD2 (6 bases each). Germline values: CDR1 SEHNR, CDR2 FQNEAQ (reference sequence). This CDR3 has 13 amino acids. V was shortened by 7 bases and J by 7 bases, with 17 bases between the two germline ends. CDR3 bases: TGTGCCAGCACCGCACCGGGGGCTGTTGAGCAGTACTTC. The encoded protein is CASTAPGAVEQYF.